Below, 7 T cell receptor beta chains from the same sample are listed, as sequenced in a study of tissue T cells after allogeneic stem cell transplantation. Using immunoSEQ multiplex PCR, the repertoire was profiled, and TCRdb retains in-frame clones only, with some absent. The top ten clones hold approximately 2% of a sample with 20,000 to 30,000 clones, under 95% of them seen once. Here the sequenced sample was blood, taken before transplantation. The receptors derive from a male donor aged 60 or over who later had graft-versus-host disease after an allogeneic stem cell transplant.

The CDR3 loop is CASSLTTGGHYGYTF. DNA of the CDR3: TGTGCCAGTAGTCTAACGACAGGGGGCCACTATGGCTACACCTTC. The J gene is TRBJ1-2, the V gene TRBV19; 10 bases fit TRBD1. V trimming: 5 bases; J trimming: 3 bases; junction bases outside the gene matches: 6. The CDR3 runs to 15 residues. CDR1 is LNHDA, CDR2 SQIVND, per germline (reference sequence).

The chain joins TRBV5-1 to TRBJ1-2, with a tentative D call TRBD1 (6 bases). The CDR3 loop spans 14 amino acids. CDR1 and CDR2 (germline): SGHRS, YFSETQ. Trimming pared 2 bases from V and 6 bases from J, leaving 14 bases between. CDR3 amino acids: CASSLLQGDHGYTF. The CDR3 bases are TGCGCCAGCAGCTTACTACAGGGCGACCATGGCTACACCTTC. The entire variable domain, with the rest obtained from reference TRBV5-1 and TRBJ1-2, is as follows: KAGVTQTPRYLIKTRGQQVTLSCSPISGHRSVSWYQQTPGQGLQFLFEYFSETQRNKGNFPGRFSGRQFSNSRSEMNVSTLELGDSALYLCASSLLQGDHGYTFGSGTRLTVV.

The chain is built from TRBV29-1 and TRBJ2-2; TRBD1 agrees at 7 bases. Germline V gene data show CDR1 as SQVTM and CDR2 as ANQGSEA. The CDR3 consists of 12 residues. V dropped 7 bases and J dropped 4; count of bases not matched to a gene: 3. This CDR3 is CSATGLTGELFF. The CDR3 DNA follows: TGCAGCGCGACAGGGCTCACCGGGGAGCTGTTTTTT.

The genes are TRBV7-2 and TRBJ1-6; unclear D gene. The CDR3 covers 15 residues. Trimming took off 2 bases at V and 7 bases at J, with 12 bases between the two ends. Per the germline V gene, CDR1 is SGHTA and CDR2 is FQGNSA. CDR3 bases: TGTGCCAGCAGCTTAAGTCGGGTTAGAAATTCACCCCTCCACTTT. As protein: CASSLSRVRNSPLHF.

A single count supports this clone. The CDR3 sequence is CASSLADSGITDTQYF. The CDR3 DNA reads TGTGCCAGCAGCTTAGCGGACTCGGGAATCACAGATACGCAGTATTTT. The V gene is TRBV7-2, the J gene TRBJ2-3; TRBD2 might be the D (5 bases). Looked up from germline, CDR1 is SGHTA and CDR2 is FQGNSA. The V end was cut by 0 bases, the J end by 2 bases, with 12 bases between. CDR3 size: 16 residues. Filled out from reference TRBV7-2 and TRBJ2-3, the complete variable domain reads GAGVSQSPSNKVTEKGKDVELRCDPISGHTALYWYRQSLGQGLEFLIYFQGNSAPDKSGLPSDRFSAERTGGSVSTLTIQRTQQEDSAVYLCASSLADSGITDTQYFGPGTRLTVL.

The V call is TRBV2, the J call TRBJ2-2; D gene ambiguous. Germline CDR1 is SNHLY and CDR2 is FYNNEI. Trimming shortened V by 2 bases and J by 6 bases, and 7 bases separated the two germline ends. This CDR3 has 13 amino acids. The CDR3 region has the DNA TGTGCCAGCAGTGAACCTCGGGCCGGGGAGCTGTTTTTT. This sequence encodes CASSEPRAGELFF.

The chain couples TRBV4-1 to TRBJ2-5; no reliable D call. Germline V gives CDR1 MGHRA, CDR2 YSYEKL. V lost 1 base, J lost 5 bases, and 17 bases lay in between. The CDR3 covers 16 residues. CDR3 sequence (DNA): TGCGCCAGCAGCCAAGGAGGACGCCTCGGTTCTGAGACCCAGTACTTC. It translates to CASSQGGRLGSETQYF.